This record covers a single TCR beta chain. This entry belongs to a study of blood T cell repertoires in COVID-19. Across the whole study: The United States, Italy and Spain supplied acute and convalescent COVID-19 samples.

Per the germline V gene, CDR1 is KGHSH and CDR2 is LQKENI. Trimming stripped 4 bases from V and 0 bases from J, with 9 bases between. CDR3 size: 14 residues. Original processing methods: Estimates of nucleated cell counts were drawn from the amplification of reference gene primers. TCRdb's copy holds only in-frame clones and misses some; the assay was immunoSEQ multiplex PCR. The V and J calls and clone size were taken over from that table, and D and trimming were inferred from the DNA. The sample holds about 300,000 clones; 80% to 90% are singletons and the top ten take 1.5%. The sequenced sample consisted of peripheral blood. The origin of this receptor is a woman in her forties who had recovered from COVID-19. This rearrangement joins TRBV18 to TRBJ1-1; tentatively, D is TRBD1 (6 bases). CDR3 nucleotides: TGTGCCAGCTCACGGGACACCATGAACACTGAAGCTTTCTTT. This sequence encodes CASSRDTMNTEAFF.